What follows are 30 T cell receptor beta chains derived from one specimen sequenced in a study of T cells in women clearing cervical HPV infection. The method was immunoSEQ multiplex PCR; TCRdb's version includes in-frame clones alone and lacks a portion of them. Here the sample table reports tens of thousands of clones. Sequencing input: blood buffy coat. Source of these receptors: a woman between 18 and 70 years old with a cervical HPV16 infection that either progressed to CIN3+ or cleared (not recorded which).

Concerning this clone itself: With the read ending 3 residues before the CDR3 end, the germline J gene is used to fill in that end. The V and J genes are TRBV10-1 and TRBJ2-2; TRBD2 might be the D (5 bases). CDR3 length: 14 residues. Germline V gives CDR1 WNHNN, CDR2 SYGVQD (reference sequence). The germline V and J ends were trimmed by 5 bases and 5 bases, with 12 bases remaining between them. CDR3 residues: CASSSRLPTGELFF. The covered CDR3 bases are TGCGCCAGCAGTTCGAGACTACCTACCGGGGAG.

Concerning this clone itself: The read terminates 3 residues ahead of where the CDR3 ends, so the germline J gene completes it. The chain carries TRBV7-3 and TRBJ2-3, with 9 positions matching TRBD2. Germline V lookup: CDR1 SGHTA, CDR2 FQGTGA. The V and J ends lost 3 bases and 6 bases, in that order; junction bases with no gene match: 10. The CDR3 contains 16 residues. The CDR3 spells CASSFLERGALDTQYF. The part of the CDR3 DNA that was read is TGTGCCAGCAGCTTCCTAGAGCGGGGGGCCCTGGATACG.

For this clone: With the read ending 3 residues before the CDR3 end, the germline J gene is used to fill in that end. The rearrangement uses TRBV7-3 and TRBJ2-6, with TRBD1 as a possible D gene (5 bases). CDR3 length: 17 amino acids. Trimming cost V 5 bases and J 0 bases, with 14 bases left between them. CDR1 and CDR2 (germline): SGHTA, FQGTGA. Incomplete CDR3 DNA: TGTGCCAGCAGCATCGATCAGGGAAGCTCTGGGGCCAACGTC. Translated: CASSIDQGSSGANV. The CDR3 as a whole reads CASSIDQGSSGANVLTF.

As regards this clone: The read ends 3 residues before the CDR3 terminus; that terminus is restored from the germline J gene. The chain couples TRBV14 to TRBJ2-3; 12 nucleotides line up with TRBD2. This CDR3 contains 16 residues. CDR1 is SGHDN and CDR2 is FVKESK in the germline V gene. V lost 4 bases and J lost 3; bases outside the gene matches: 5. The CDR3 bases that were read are TGTGCCAGCAGCCTGACTAGCGGGAGTAGGACAGATACG. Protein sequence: CASSLTSGSRTDT. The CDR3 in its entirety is CASSLTSGSRTDTQYF.

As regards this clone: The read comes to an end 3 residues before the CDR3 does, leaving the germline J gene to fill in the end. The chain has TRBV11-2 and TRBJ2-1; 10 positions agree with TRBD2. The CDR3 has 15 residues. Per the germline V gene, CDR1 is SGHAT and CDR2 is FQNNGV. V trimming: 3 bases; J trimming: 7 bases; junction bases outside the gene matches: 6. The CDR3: CASSFLKRGGNEQFF. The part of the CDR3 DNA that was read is TGTGCCAGCAGCTTTCTAAAGCGGGGGGGAAATGAG.

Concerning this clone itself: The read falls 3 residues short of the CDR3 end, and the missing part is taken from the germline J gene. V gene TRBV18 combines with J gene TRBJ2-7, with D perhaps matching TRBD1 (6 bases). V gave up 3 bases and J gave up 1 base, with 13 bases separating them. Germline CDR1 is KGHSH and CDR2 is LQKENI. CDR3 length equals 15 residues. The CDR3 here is CASSPRVGQSYEQYF. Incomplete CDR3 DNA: TGTGCCAGCTCACCCCGTGTTGGACAGTCCTACGAG.

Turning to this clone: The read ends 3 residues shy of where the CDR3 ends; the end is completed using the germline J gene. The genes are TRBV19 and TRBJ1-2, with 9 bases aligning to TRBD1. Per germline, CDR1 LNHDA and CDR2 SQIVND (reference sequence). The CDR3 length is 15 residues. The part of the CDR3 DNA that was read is TGTGCCAGTAGTCCCAAGGGACAGGGTGGTCTCGGC. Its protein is CASSPKGQGGLG. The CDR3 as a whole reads CASSPKGQGGLGYTF.

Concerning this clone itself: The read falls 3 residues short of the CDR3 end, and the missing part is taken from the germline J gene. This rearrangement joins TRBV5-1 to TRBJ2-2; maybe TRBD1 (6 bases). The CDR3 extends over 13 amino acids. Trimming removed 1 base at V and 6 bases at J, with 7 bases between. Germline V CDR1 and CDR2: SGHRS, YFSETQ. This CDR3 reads CASSLTGPGELFF. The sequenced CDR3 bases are TGCGCCAGCAGCTTGACAGGGCCCGGGGAG.

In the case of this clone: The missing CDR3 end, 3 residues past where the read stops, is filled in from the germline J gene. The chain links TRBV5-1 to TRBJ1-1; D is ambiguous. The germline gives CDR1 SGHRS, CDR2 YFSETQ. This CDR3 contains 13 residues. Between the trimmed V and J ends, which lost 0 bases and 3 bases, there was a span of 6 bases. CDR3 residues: CASSLAGYTEAFF. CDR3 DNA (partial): TGCGCCAGCAGCTTGGCCGGGTACACTGAA.

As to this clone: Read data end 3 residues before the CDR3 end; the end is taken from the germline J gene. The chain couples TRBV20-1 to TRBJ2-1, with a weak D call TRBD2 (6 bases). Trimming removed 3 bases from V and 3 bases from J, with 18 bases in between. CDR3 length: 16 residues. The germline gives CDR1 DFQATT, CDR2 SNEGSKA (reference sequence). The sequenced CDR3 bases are TGCAGTGCTAGGGTCTCAACCGGGACTGACTACAATGAG. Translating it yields CSARVSTGTDYNE. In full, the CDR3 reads CSARVSTGTDYNEQFF.

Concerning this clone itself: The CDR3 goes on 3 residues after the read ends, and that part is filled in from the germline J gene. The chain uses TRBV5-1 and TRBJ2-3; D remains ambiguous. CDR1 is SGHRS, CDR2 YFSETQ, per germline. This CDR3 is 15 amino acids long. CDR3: CASSLGVNSNQPQYF. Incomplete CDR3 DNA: TGCGCCAGCAGCTTGGGGGTGAACAGCAATCAGCCG. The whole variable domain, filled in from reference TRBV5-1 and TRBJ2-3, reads KAGVTQTPRYLIKTRGQQVTLSCSPISGHRSVSWYQQTPGQGLQFLFEYFSETQRNKGNFPGRFSGRQFSNSRSEMNVSTLELGDSALYLCASSLGVNSNQPQYFGPGTRLTVL.

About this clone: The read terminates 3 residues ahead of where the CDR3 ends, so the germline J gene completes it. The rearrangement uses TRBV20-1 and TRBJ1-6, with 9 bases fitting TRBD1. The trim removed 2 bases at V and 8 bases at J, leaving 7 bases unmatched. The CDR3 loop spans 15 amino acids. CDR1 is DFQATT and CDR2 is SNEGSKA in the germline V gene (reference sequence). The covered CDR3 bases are TGCAGTGCTAGATCACCGGGACAGGGAGATTCACCC. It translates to CSARSPGQGDSP. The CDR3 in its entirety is CSARSPGQGDSPLHF.

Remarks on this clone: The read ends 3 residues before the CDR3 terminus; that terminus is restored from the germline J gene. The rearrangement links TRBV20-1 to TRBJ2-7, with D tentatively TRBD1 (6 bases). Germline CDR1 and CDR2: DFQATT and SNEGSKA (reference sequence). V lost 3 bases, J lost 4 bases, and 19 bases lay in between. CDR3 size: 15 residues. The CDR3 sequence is CSASPPQGPFYEQYF. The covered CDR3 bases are TGCAGTGCTAGCCCACCACAGGGACCCTTTTACGAG.

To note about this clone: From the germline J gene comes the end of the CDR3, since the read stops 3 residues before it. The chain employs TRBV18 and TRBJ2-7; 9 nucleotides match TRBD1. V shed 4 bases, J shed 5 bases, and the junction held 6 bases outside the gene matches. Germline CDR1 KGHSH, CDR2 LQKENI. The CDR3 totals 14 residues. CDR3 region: CASSLGQGSNEQYF. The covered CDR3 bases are TGTGCCAGCTCACTGGGACAGGGTTCTAACGAG.

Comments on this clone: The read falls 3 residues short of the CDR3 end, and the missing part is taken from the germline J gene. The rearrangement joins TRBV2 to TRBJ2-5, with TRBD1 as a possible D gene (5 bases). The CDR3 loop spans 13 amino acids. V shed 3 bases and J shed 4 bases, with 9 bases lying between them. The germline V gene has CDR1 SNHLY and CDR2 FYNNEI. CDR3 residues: CASSDGTGETQYF. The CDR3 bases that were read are TGTGCCAGCAGTGATGGCACAGGAGAGACC.

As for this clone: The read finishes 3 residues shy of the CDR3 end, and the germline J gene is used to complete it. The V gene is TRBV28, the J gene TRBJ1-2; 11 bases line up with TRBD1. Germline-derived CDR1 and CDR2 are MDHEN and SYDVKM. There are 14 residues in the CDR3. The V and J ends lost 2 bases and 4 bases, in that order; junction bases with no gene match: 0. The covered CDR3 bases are TGTGCCAGCAGTTTAGGACAGGGGGCCTATGGC. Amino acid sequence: CASSLGQGAYG. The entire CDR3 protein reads CASSLGQGAYGYTF.

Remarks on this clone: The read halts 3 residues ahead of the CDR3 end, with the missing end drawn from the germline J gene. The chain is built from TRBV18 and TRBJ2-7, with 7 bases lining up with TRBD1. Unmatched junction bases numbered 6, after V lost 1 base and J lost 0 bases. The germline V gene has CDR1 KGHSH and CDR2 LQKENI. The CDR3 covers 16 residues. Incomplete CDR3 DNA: TGTGCCAGCTCACCACAGGGGGCGAGGAGCTCCTACGAG. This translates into CASSPQGARSSYE. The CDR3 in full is CASSPQGARSSYEQYF.

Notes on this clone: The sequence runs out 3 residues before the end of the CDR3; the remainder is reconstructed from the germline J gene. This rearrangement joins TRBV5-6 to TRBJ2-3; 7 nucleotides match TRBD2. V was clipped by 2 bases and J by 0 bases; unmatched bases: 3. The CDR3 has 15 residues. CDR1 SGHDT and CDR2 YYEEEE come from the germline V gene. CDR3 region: CASSFRLASTDTQYF. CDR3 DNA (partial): TGTGCCAGCAGCTTTAGACTAGCCAGCACAGATACG.

The DNA read from the CDR3 is TGTGCCAGTAGTACAGGGGAGAGCCAGTCACCC. It yields the protein CASSTGESQSP. The whole CDR3 is CASSTGESQSPLHF. The genes are TRBV19 and TRBJ1-6; possible D gene TRBD1, 6 bases. The read terminates 3 residues before the CDR3 end, so the remaining end is supplied by the germline J gene. V gave up 4 bases and J gave up 10 bases, with 14 bases separating them. This CDR3 comprises 14 residues. Germline values: CDR1 LNHDA, CDR2 SQIVND (reference sequence).

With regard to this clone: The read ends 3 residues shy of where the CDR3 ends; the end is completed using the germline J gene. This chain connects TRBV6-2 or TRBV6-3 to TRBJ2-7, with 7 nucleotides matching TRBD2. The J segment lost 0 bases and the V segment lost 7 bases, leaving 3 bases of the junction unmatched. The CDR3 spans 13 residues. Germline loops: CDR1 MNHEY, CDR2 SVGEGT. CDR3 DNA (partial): TGTGCCAGCACAAAGCGGGACTCCTACGAG. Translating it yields CASTKRDSYE. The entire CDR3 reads CASTKRDSYEQYF.

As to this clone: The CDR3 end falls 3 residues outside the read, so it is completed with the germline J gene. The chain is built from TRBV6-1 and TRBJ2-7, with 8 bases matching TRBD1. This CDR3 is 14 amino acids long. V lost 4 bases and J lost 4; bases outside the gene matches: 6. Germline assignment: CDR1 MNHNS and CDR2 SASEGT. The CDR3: CASSGHDRGYEQYF. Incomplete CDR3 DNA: TGTGCCAGCAGTGGCCACGACAGGGGATACGAG.

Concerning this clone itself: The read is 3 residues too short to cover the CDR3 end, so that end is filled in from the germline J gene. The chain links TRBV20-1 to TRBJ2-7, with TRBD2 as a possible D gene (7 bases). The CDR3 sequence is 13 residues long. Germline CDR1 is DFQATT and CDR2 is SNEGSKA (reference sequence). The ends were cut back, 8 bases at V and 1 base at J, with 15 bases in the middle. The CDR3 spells CSPWGGLSYEQYF. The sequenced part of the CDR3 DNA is TGCAGTCCCTGGGGGGGCCTTTCCTACGAG.

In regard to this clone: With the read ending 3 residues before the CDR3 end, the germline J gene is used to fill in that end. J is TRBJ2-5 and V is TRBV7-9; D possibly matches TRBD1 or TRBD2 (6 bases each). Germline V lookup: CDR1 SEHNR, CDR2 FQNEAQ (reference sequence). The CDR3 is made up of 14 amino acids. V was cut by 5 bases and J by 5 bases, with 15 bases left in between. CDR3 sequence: CASSLWQGRETQYF. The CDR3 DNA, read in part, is TGTGCCAGCAGCCTCTGGCAGGGGAGGGAGACC.

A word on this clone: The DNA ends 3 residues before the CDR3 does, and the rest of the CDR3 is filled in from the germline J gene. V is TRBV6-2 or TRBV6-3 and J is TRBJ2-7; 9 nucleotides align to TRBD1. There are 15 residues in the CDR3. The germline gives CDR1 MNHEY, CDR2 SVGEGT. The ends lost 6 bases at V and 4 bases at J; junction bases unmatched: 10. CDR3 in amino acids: CASSSATGGRYEQYF. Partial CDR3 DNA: TGTGCCAGCAGCTCAGCGACAGGGGGTAGGTACGAG.

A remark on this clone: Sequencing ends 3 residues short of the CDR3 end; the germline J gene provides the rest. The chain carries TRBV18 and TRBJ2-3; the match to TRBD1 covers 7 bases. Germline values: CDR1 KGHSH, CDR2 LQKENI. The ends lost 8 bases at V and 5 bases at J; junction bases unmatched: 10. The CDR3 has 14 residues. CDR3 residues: CASAHPTGLDTQYF. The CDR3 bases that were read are TGTGCCAGCGCGCACCCGACAGGGTTAGATACG.

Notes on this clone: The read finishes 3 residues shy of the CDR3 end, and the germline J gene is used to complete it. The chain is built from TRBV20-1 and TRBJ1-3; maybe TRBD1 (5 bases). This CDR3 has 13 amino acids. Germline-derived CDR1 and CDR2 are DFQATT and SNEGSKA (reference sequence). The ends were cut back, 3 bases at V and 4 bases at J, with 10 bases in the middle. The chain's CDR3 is CSARSRAGNTIYF. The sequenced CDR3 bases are TGCAGTGCTAGGAGCAGGGCAGGAAACACC.

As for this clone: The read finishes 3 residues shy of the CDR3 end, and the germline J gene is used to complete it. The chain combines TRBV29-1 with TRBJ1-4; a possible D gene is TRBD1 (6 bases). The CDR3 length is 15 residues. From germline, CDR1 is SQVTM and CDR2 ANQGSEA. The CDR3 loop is CSVGRGFLGANVLFF. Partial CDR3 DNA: TGCAGCGTTGGGAGGGGGTTTTTGGGGGCCAACGTA.

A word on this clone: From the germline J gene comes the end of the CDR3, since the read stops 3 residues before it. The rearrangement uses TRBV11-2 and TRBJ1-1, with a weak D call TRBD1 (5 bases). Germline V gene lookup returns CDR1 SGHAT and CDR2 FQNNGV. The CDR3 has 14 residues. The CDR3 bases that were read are TGTGCCAGCAGCTTAGATCCCGGCAGGGCAGCG. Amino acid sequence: CASSLDPGRAA. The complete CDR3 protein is CASSLDPGRAAAFF.

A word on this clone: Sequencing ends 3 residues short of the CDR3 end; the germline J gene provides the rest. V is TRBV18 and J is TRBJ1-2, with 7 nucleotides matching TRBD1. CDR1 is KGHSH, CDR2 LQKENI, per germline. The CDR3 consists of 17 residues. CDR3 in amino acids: CASSLYRDSTAKNIYTF. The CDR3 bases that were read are TGTGCCAGCTCACTTTACCGGGACAGCACAGCCAAAAACATC.

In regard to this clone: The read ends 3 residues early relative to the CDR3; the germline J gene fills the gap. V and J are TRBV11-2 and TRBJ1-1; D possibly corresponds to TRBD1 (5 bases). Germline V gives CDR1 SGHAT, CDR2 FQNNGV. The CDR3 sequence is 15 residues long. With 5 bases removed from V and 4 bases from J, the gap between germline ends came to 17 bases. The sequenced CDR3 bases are TGTGCCAGCAGCGGACGGATTGGGGGGGGCACTGAA. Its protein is CASSGRIGGGTE. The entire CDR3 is CASSGRIGGGTEAFF.